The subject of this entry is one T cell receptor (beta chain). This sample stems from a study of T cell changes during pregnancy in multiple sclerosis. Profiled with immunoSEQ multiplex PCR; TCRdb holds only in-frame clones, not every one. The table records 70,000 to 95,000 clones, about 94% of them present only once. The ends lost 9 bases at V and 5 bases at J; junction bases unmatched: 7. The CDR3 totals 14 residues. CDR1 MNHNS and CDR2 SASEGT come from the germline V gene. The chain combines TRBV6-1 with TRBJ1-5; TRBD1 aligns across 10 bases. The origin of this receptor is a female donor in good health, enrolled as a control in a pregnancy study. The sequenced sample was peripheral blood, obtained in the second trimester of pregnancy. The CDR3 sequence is CASVPGTGDQPQHF. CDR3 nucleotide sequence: TGTGCCAGTGTCCCGGGGACAGGGGATCAGCCCCAGCATTTT.